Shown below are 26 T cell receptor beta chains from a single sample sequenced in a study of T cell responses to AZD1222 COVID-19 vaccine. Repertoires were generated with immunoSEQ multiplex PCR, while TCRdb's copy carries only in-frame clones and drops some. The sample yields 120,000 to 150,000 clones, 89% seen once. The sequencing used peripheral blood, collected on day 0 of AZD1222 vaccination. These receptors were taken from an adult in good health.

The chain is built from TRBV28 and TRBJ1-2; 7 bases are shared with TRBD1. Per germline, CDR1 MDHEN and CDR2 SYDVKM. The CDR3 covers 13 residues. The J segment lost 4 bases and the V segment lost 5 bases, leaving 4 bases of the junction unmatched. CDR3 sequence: CASSTGTVYGYTF. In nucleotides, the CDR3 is TGTGCCAGCAGTACCGGGACAGTCTATGGCTACACCTTC.

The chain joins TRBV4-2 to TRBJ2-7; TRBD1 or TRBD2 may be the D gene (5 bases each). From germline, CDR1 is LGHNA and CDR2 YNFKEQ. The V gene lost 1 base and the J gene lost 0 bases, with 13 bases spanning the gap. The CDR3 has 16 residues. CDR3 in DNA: TGTGCCAGCAGCCAAGGGACGGGACCGCCCTCCTACGAGCAGTACTTC. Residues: CASSQGTGPPSYEQYF.

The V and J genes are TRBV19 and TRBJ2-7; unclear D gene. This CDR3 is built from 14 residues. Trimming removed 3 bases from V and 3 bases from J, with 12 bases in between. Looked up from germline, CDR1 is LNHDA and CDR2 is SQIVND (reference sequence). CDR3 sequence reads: CASSINRKNYEQYF. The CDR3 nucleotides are TGTGCCAGTAGTATTAACAGAAAGAACTACGAGCAGTACTTC. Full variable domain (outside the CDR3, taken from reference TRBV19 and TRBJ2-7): DGGITQSPKYLFRKEGQNVTLSCEQNLNHDAMYWYRQDPGQGLRLIYYSQIVNDFQKGDIAEGYSVSREKKESFPLTVTSAQKNPTAFYLCASSINRKNYEQYFGPGTRLTVT.

CDR3 in amino acids: CASSHLQDRGEETQYF. The CDR3 DNA is TGCGCCAGCAGCCACCTCCAGGACAGGGGAGAAGAGACCCAGTACTTC. V gene TRBV4-1 combines with J gene TRBJ2-5, with 9 bases identical to TRBD1. The CDR3 runs to 16 residues. Germline V gene sequence: CDR1 MGHRA, CDR2 YSYEKL. V shed 3 bases and J 3 bases; nucleotides not matched to a gene: 8.

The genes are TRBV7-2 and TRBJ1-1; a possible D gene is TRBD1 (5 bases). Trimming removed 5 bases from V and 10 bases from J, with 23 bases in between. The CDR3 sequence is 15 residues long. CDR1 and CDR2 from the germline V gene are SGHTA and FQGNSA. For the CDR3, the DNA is TGTGCCAGCAGCCCTCACCGACAGAGAGCCTCTGGAGCTTTCTTT. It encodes CASSPHRQRASGAFF.

In nucleotides, the CDR3 is TGTGCCACCAGCATTGGACTAGCGGCAGATACGCAGTATTTT. Residues: CATSIGLAADTQYF. The V call is TRBV15, the J call TRBJ2-3, with 10 bases fitting TRBD2. This CDR3 contains 14 residues. From germline, CDR1 is LNHNV and CDR2 YYDKDF (reference sequence). After removal of 4 bases from V and 4 bases from J, the junction contained 2 bases not matched to a gene.

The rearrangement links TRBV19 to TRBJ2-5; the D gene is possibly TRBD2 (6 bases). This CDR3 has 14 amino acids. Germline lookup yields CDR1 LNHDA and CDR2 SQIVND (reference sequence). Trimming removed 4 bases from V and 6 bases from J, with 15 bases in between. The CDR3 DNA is TGTGCCAGTAGTAAGGACTACGGGTTCAAGACCCAGTACTTC. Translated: CASSKDYGFKTQYF.

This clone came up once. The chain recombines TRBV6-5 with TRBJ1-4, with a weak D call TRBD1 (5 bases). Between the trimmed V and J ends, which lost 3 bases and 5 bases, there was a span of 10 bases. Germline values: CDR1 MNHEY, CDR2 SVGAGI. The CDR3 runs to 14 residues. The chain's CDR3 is CASSYGGVNEKLFF. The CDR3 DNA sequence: TGTGCCAGCAGTTATGGGGGTGTGAATGAAAAACTGTTTTTT.

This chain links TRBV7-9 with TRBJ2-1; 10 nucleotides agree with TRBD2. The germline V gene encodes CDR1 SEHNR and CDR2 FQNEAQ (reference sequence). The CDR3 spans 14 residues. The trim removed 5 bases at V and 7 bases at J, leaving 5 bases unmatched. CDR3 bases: TGTGCCAGCAGCCACCGGACTAGCGGAAATGAGCAGTTCTTC. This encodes CASSHRTSGNEQFF. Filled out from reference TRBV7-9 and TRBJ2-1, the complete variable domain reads DTGVSQNPRHKITKRGQNVTFRCDPISEHNRLYWYRQTLGQGPEFLTYFQNEAQLEKSRLLSDRFSAERPKGSFSTLEIQRTEQGDSAMYLCASSHRTSGNEQFFGPGTRLTVL.

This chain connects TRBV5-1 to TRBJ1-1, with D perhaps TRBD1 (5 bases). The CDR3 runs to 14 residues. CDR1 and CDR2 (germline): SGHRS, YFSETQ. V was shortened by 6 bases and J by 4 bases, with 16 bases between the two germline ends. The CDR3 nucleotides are TGCGCCAGCACCGCTCAGGGTTTTGCCACTGAAGCTTTCTTT. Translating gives CASTAQGFATEAFF.

The CDR3 protein is CASSPRRDTEAFF. DNA of the CDR3: TGTGCCAGCTCACCACGTAGGGACACTGAAGCTTTCTTT. The rearrangement joins TRBV18 to TRBJ1-1; D is unresolved. Germline loops: CDR1 KGHSH, CDR2 LQKENI. CDR3 length: 13 amino acids. The V gene lost 1 base and the J gene lost 3 bases, with 6 bases spanning the gap.

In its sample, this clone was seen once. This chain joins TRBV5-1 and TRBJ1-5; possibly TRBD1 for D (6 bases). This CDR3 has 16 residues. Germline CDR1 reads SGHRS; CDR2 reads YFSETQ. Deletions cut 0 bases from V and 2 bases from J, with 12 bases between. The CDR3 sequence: CASSLDPGGGNQPQHF. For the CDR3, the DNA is TGCGCCAGCAGCTTGGATCCCGGGGGCGGCAATCAGCCCCAGCATTTT.

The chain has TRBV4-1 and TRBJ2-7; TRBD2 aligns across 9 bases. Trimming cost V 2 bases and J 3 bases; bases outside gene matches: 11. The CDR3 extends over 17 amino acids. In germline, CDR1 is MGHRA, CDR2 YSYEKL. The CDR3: CASSQKATREGRYEQYF. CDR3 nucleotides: TGCGCCAGCAGCCAAAAGGCGACGCGGGAGGGCCGCTACGAGCAGTACTTC.

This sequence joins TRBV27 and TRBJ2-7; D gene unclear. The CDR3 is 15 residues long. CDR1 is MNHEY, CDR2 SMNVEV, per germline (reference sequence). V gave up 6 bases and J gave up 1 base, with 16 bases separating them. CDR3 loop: CASRVGTAASYEQYF. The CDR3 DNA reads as TGTGCCAGCAGGGTCGGAACAGCTGCTTCCTACGAGCAGTACTTC.

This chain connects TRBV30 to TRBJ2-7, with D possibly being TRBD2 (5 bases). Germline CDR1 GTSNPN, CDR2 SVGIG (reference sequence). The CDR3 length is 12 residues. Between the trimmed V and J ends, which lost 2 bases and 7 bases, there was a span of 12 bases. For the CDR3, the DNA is TGTGCCTGGAGTTTATTGGGAGATGAGCAGTACTTC. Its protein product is CAWSLLGDEQYF.

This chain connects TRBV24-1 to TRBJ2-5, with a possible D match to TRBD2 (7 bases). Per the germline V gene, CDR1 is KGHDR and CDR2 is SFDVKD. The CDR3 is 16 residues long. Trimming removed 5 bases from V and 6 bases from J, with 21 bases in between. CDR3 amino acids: CATSVKAGHPIKTQYF. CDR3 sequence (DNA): TGTGCCACCAGTGTCAAAGCGGGACATCCGATTAAGACCCAGTACTTC.

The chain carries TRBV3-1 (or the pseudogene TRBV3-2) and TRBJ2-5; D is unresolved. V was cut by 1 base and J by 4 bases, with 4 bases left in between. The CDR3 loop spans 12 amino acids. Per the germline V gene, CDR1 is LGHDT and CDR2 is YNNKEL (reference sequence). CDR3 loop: CASSQAGETQYF. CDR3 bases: TGTGCCAGCAGCCAAGCGGGAGAGACCCAGTACTTC.

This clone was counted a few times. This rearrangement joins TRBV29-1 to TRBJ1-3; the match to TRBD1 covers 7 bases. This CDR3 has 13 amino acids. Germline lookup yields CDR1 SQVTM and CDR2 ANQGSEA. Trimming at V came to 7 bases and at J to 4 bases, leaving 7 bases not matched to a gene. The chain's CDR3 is CSAEDRNGNTIYF. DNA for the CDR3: TGCAGCGCCGAGGACAGGAACGGAAACACCATATATTTT. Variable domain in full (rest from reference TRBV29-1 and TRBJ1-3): SAVISQKPSRDICQRGTSLTIQCQVDSQVTMMFWYRQQPGQSLTLIATANQGSEATYESGFVIDKFPISRPNLTFSTLTVSNMSPEDSSIYLCSAEDRNGNTIYFGEGSWLTVV.

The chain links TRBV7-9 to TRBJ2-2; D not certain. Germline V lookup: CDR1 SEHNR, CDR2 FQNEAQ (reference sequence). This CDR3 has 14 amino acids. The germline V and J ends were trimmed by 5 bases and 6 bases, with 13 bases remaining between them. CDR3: CASSPLVGAGELFF. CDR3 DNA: TGTGCCAGCAGCCCTCTAGTGGGTGCCGGGGAGCTGTTTTTT.

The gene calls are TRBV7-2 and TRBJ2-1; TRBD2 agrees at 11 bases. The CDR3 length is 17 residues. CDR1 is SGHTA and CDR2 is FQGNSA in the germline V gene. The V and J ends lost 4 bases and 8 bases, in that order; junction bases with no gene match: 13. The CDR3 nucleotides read TGTGCCAGCAGCTCCCCCAAAACTAGCGGGGGCGACCATGAGCAGTTCTTC. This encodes CASSSPKTSGGDHEQFF.

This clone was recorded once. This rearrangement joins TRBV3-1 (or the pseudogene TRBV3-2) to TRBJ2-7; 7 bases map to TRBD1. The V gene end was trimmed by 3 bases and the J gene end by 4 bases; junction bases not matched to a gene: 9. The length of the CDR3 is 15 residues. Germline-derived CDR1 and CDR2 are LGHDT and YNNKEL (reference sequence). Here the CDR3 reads CASSQIPGTAYEQYF. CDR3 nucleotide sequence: TGTGCCAGCAGCCAGATCCCCGGGACAGCTTACGAGCAGTACTTC.

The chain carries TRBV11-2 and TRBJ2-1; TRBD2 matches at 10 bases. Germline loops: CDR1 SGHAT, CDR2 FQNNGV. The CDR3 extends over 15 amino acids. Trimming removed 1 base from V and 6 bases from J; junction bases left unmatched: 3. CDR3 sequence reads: CASSLGASGSNEQFF. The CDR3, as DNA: TGTGCCAGCAGCTTAGGGGCTAGCGGGAGCAATGAGCAGTTCTTC.

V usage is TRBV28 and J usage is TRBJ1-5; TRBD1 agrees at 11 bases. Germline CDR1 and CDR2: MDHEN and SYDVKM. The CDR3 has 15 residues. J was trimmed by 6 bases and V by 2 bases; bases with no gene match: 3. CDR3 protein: CASSLGQGASQPQHF. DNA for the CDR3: TGTGCCAGCAGTTTAGGACAGGGGGCGTCTCAGCCCCAGCATTTT.

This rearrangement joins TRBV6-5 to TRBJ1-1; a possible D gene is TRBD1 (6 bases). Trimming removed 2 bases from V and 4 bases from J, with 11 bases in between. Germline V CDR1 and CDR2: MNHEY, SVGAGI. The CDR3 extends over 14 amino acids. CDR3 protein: CASSYEGGGTEAFF. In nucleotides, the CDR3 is TGTGCCAGCAGTTACGAGGGAGGGGGCACTGAAGCTTTCTTT.

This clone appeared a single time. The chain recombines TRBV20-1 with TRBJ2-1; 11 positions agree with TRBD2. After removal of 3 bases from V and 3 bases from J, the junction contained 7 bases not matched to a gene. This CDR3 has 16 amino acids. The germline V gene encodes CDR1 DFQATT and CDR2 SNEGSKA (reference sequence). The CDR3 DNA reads TGCAGTGCTAGTCATAGCGGGAGGGCCGTCTACAATGAGCAGTTCTTC. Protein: CSASHSGRAVYNEQFF.

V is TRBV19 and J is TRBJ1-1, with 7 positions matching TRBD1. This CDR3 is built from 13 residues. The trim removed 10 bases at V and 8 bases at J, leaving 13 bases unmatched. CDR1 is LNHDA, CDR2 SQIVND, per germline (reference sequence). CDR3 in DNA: TGTGCCACCGACAGGGCCCCTTCTAACGAAGCTTTCTTT. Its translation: CATDRAPSNEAFF. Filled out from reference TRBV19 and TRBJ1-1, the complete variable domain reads DGGITQSPKYLFRKEGQNVTLSCEQNLNHDAMYWYRQDPGQGLRLIYYSQIVNDFQKGDIAEGYSVSREKKESFPLTVTSAQKNPTAFYLCATDRAPSNEAFFGQGTRLTVV.